The 21 T cell receptor beta chains reported below all come from one sample, sequenced in a study of blood T cell repertoires in COVID-19. Repertoires were generated with immunoSEQ multiplex PCR, while TCRdb's copy carries only in-frame clones and drops some. The sample has 55,000 to 65,000 clones, under 85% seen once. The sequenced material came from peripheral blood. Receptors originate from a woman of 80 years or more with acute or convalescent COVID-19.

V usage is TRBV3-1 (or the pseudogene TRBV3-2) and J usage is TRBJ1-1; D not resolved. This CDR3 comprises 14 residues. Trimming removed 2 bases from V and 1 base from J, with 8 bases in between. Germline CDR1 reads LGHDT; CDR2 reads YNNKEL (reference sequence). The CDR3 nucleotides are TGTGCCAGCAGCCAATCCACTGCGAACACTGAAGCTTTCTTT. Translating gives CASSQSTANTEAFF.

V is TRBV5-1 and J is TRBJ1-1, with TRBD1 matching over 7 bases. Germline lookup yields CDR1 SGHRS and CDR2 YFSETQ. Trimming cost V 4 bases and J 1 base; bases outside gene matches: 4. The CDR3 has 14 residues. The CDR3 here is CASSQRTGNTEAFF. The DNA for the CDR3 is TGCGCCAGCAGCCAACGGACAGGGAACACTGAAGCTTTCTTT.

V and J are TRBV29-1 and TRBJ2-1; a weak D match, TRBD2 (6 bases). The CDR3 sequence is 13 residues long. The V gene's germline CDR1 is SQVTM and CDR2 ANQGSEA. The V end was cut by 7 bases, the J end by 3 bases, with 13 bases between. CDR3: CSAPGLLYNEQFF. CDR3 bases: TGCAGCGCCCCGGGACTTCTCTACAATGAGCAGTTCTTC.

This clone was counted once. The CDR3 sequence is CSASSPSGYEQYF. Here the CDR3 DNA reads TGCAGTGCTAGTTCCCCTAGCGGCTACGAGCAGTACTTC. The chain carries TRBV20-1 and TRBJ2-7, with 7 positions matching TRBD2. V trimming: 3 bases; J trimming: 3 bases; junction bases outside the gene matches: 5. Germline V CDR1 and CDR2: DFQATT, SNEGSKA (reference sequence). The CDR3 contains 13 residues.

The rearrangement joins TRBV28 to TRBJ1-1; no clear D gene. Germline lookup yields CDR1 MDHEN and CDR2 SYDVKM. The CDR3 runs to 12 residues. Trimming removed 7 bases from V and 1 base from J, with 7 bases in between. The CDR3, as DNA: TGTGCCAGCAAAGCAGGGAACACTGAAGCTTTCTTT. This encodes CASKAGNTEAFF.

The V and J genes are TRBV6-5 and TRBJ2-7, with TRBD2 matching 10 bases. The germline CDR1 and CDR2 sequences are MNHEY and SVGAGI. The CDR3 length is 14 residues. The ends lost 6 bases at V and 3 bases at J; junction bases unmatched: 5. The CDR3 DNA reads TGTGCCAGCAGCATAGCGGGGGGATACTACGAGCAGTACTTC. This translates into CASSIAGGYYEQYF.

The J gene is TRBJ2-5, the V gene TRBV5-1; TRBD2 matches 7 bases. Unmatched junction bases numbered 6, after V lost 4 bases and J lost 3 bases. CDR3 length: 14 residues. Germline V gives CDR1 SGHRS, CDR2 YFSETQ. This CDR3 is CASSPIAGEETQYF. CDR3 nucleotides: TGCGCCAGCAGCCCCATAGCGGGTGAAGAGACCCAGTACTTC.

The chain has TRBV7-2 and TRBJ2-3, with a possible D match to TRBD1 (6 bases). There are 15 residues in the CDR3. V was pared by 5 bases and J by 6 bases, with 18 bases between. Germline V gene lookup returns CDR1 SGHTA and CDR2 FQGNSA. The CDR3 DNA reads TGTGCCAGCAGCGCGTCCGGACAGCGAGAGGATACGCAGTATTTT. Translating gives CASSASGQREDTQYF.

This clone has just a few counts. This sequence joins TRBV18 and TRBJ2-5; 7 positions match TRBD2. Germline loops: CDR1 KGHSH, CDR2 LQKENI. The CDR3 runs to 15 residues. J lost 3 bases, V lost 1 base, and 5 bases had no gene match. The CDR3 region has the DNA TGTGCCAGCTCACCACGATCCGGGGGGAAAGAGACCCAGTACTTC. This codes for CASSPRSGGKETQYF.

This sequence joins TRBV5-4 and TRBJ2-3; 8 positions agree with TRBD2. V shed 4 bases, J shed 4 bases, and the junction held 17 bases outside the gene matches. CDR3 length: 18 residues. CDR1 is SGHNT and CDR2 is YYREEE in the germline V gene (reference sequence). For the CDR3, the DNA is TGTGCCAGCAGCCCCCTCGGCTGGCGGGGGGCGGAGGCAGATACGCAGTATTTT. Its translation: CASSPLGWRGAEADTQYF.

This clone was seen just once. The V and J genes are TRBV7-8 and TRBJ2-7; TRBD2 matches 7 bases. Germline V lookup: CDR1 SGHVS, CDR2 FQNEAQ. This CDR3 contains 14 residues. Losses at the gene ends were 4 bases for V and 7 bases for J; bases not matched to a gene: 10. The CDR3 bases are TGTGCCAGCAGCTCCAGACCCCAAGCGGGGGAGCAGTACTTC. It specifies CASSSRPQAGEQYF.

With regard to this clone: Other DNA sequences in the sample encode the same CDR3. This chain uses TRBV24-1 with TRBJ2-3; TRBD1 matches 12 bases. The V and J ends lost 9 bases and 2 bases, in that order; junction bases with no gene match: 2. The CDR3 sequence is 14 residues long. The germline V gene encodes CDR1 KGHDR and CDR2 SFDVKD. In DNA, the CDR3 is TGTGCCACCCGGGACAGGGGGCCCACAGATACGCAGTATTTT. It encodes CATRDRGPTDTQYF.

The J gene is TRBJ2-7, the V gene TRBV7-9, with TRBD1 matching over 8 bases. Germline assignment: CDR1 SEHNR and CDR2 FQNEAQ (reference sequence). The V segment lost 2 bases and the J segment 4 bases; nucleotides outside the gene matches: 7. There are 15 residues in the CDR3. CDR3 protein: CASSLSQGARYEQYF. Here the CDR3 DNA reads TGTGCCAGCAGCTTATCCCAGGGGGCGCGGTACGAGCAGTACTTC. Together with reference TRBV7-9 and TRBJ2-7, the CDR3 gives the full variable domain: DTGVSQNPRHKITKRGQNVTFRCDPISEHNRLYWYRQTLGQGPEFLTYFQNEAQLEKSRLLSDRFSAERPKGSFSTLEIQRTEQGDSAMYLCASSLSQGARYEQYFGPGTRLTVT.

The chain recombines TRBV2 with TRBJ1-6, with TRBD1 matching over 8 bases. The CDR3 spans 15 residues. V lost 7 bases and J lost 0; bases outside the gene matches: 2. Germline V CDR1 and CDR2: SNHLY, FYNNEI. The CDR3 DNA reads as TGTGCCAGCACCGGACAGGGCTCCTATAATTCACCCCTCCACTTT. Its translation: CASTGQGSYNSPLHF.

The gene calls are TRBV5-1 and TRBJ1-3; the match to TRBD1 covers 8 bases. Germline V CDR1 and CDR2: SGHRS, YFSETQ. With 2 bases clipped from V and 4 bases from J, the junction kept 5 bases outside the gene matches. The CDR3 is 15 residues long. The CDR3 nucleotides read TGCGCCAGCAGCTTCGGACAGGGAAAAGGAAACACCATATATTTT. Protein: CASSFGQGKGNTIYF.

The chain joins TRBV5-4 to TRBJ2-7; 10 nucleotides agree with TRBD1. The CDR3 has 16 amino acids. The germline V gene has CDR1 SGHNT and CDR2 YYREEE (reference sequence). V shed 4 bases, J shed 3 bases, and the junction held 10 bases outside the gene matches. CDR3 in DNA: TGTGCCAGCAGCATCGCAACCGGGACAGGGGTCTACGAGCAGTACTTC. This sequence encodes CASSIATGTGVYEQYF.

V usage is TRBV6-6 and J usage is TRBJ1-2, with 7 positions matching TRBD1. The CDR3 has 13 residues. Looked up from germline, CDR1 is MNHNY and CDR2 is SVGAGI (reference sequence). Germline trimming cut 6 bases from V and 8 bases from J; bases unmatched to any gene: 9. Here the CDR3 DNA reads TGTGCCAGCAGCACGCTACAGGGGAGAGGCTACACCTTC. It encodes CASSTLQGRGYTF.

This clone was seen a handful of times. The rearrangement joins TRBV5-4 to TRBJ2-1, with 9 bases that match TRBD1. Unmatched junction bases numbered 6, after V lost 5 bases and J lost 6 bases. The CDR3 spans 14 residues. From germline, CDR1 is SGHNT and CDR2 YYREEE (reference sequence). The CDR3 spells CASRENRGLNEQFF. In DNA, the CDR3 is TGTGCCAGCAGGGAAAACAGGGGGCTCAATGAGCAGTTCTTC. Variable domain in full (rest from reference TRBV5-4 and TRBJ2-1): ETGVTQSPTHLIKTRGQQVTLRCSSQSGHNTVSWYQQALGQGPQFIFQYYREEENGRGNFPPRFSGLQFPNYSSELNVNALELDDSALYLCASRENRGLNEQFFGPGTRLTVL.

The V call is TRBV28, the J call TRBJ1-3, with 9 bases fitting TRBD1. Germline V gives CDR1 MDHEN, CDR2 SYDVKM. The CDR3 spans 15 residues. Losses at the gene ends were 3 bases for V and 4 bases for J; bases not matched to a gene: 4. CDR3 sequence (DNA): TGTGCCAGCAGTTTTCTACAGGGGGCAGGAAACACCATATATTTT. Translated, it gives CASSFLQGAGNTIYF.

V and J are TRBV5-5 and TRBJ1-2; weak D call: TRBD1 (5 bases). CDR3 size: 15 residues. Looked up from germline, CDR1 is SGHKS and CDR2 is YYEKEE (reference sequence). V was shortened by 2 bases and J by 8 bases, with 19 bases between the two germline ends. The CDR3 DNA is TGTGCCAGCAGCTTCTCAAGGAGGGGCGCGGGCGGCTACACCTTC. It yields the protein CASSFSRRGAGGYTF. The entire variable domain, with the rest obtained from reference TRBV5-5 and TRBJ1-2, is as follows: DAGVTQSPTHLIKTRGQQVTLRCSPISGHKSVSWYQQVLGQGPQFIFQYYEKEERGRGNFPDRFSARQFPNYSSELNVNALLLGDSALYLCASSFSRRGAGGYTFGSGTRLTVV.

This clone was observed a few times. V is TRBV9 and J is TRBJ2-2, with D possibly matching TRBD2 (6 bases). V was pared by 3 bases and J by 4 bases, with 10 bases between. Germline CDR1 and CDR2: SGDLS and YYNGEE. This CDR3 has 14 amino acids. The DNA for the CDR3 is TGTGCCAGCAGCGCGGGCGGGGCCACCGGGGAGCTGTTTTTT. It yields the protein CASSAGGATGELFF.